The entry below gives a single T cell receptor (beta chain) sequence along with its context. The study ran its PCR with 60 Vbeta and 13 Jbeta primers. Sequenced by immunoSEQ multiplex PCR; TCRdb stores in-frame clones only, minus some. This repertoire comprises approximately 150,000 clones; its ten largest clones make up around 1.6%. This sample is drawn from a study of cytomegalovirus exposure and HLA in healthy donors. The CDR3 consists of 15 residues. Germline lookup yields CDR1 SGDLS and CDR2 YYNGEE. With 0 bases removed from V and 5 bases from J, the gap between germline ends came to 14 bases. This receptor was obtained from a woman in her 50s in good health and CMV-seronegative. Sequenced material: PBMCs. V usage is TRBV9 and J usage is TRBJ1-2; D might be TRBD1 (5 bases). CDR3 protein: CASSVAGQGYYGYTF. The CDR3 DNA follows: TGTGCCAGCAGCGTAGCTGGTCAGGGTTATTATGGCTACACCTTC. Supplemented by reference TRBV9 and TRBJ1-2, the full variable domain reads DSGVTQTPKHLITATGQRVTLRCSPRSGDLSVYWYQQSLDQGLQFLIQYYNGEERAKGNILERFSAQQFPDLHSELNLSSLELGDSALYFCASSVAGQGYYGYTFGSGTRLTVV.